The TCR beta chain under discussion was sequenced for a study of T cells after yellow fever vaccination (dated by TCRdb to between 2017 and 2020). Regarding the complete study: The SMART-Seq v4 Ultra Low Input RNA kit was used to prepare libraries from fractions with low cell numbers. To follow T-cell clones before and after primary and booster YFV17D yellow fever vaccination, bulk TCR alpha and beta repertoires were sequenced over time. Two healthy male donors, one aged 18 to 29 and one aged 30 to 40 years, made up the cohort. Blood was collected at multiple timepoints before and after primary and secondary immunization, and bulk PBMC replicates and cell subsets were isolated.

The treatment or condition label of this sample denotes: live attenuated yellow fever vaccine strain. PBMCs were isolated from peripheral blood using a standard Ficoll-Paque protocol. CD4 and CD8 T-cell fractions were isolated with Dynabeads CD4 and CD8 positive selection kits. TriZol was used to extract RNA from bulk PBMCs, from CD4 and CD8 fractions, and from dextramer-positive and dextramer-negative fractions. What the study reported, not specific to this receptor: Most clones expanded after primary vaccination were re-detected after the booster (just under 97% of CD4 and about 88% of CD8), suggesting broad memory maintenance. Computational filtering was required because FACS-sorted repertoires could contain abundant contaminating clonotypes from the bulk population. The study included only two donors, which limits how far the findings can be generalized. Compared with the primary T-cell response, the secondary T-cell response was faster but weaker, reaching its peak on day 5 rather than on day 15. A small share of clonotypes was detected in both CD4 and CD8 compartments, with the overlap likely arising from convergent recombination.

Details on this clonotype: What this receptor recognizes is not known. Base qualities are not provided; no much larger clone lies one nucleotide away.

Sequencer: Illumina NovaSeq 6000. TCR cDNA was synthesized by 5'RACE template switching, which introduced a universal primer site and unique molecular identifiers. cDNA synthesis was primed from both the TCR alpha and TCR beta constant segments. Two PCR steps were used to amplify libraries, with sample barcodes and sequencing adapters being added in the second step. Sequencing of libraries was performed on Illumina HiSeq 2500 (2x100 bp) or NovaSeq (2x150 bp). On the study's bioinformatics: Demultiplexing of reads and collapsing into UMI consensus sequences were performed with MIGEC, and V(D)J alignment was carried out with MiXCR. Vaccine-responding clonotypes were identified with edgeR using replicate PBMC samples, with FDR below 0.01 and a log2 fold change above 5 up to day 15 being required. Each bulk clonotype received a CD4 or CD8 identity based on whether the sequenced CD4 or CD8 repertoire contained that clonotype at higher abundance. Through fastp at Q25 and MiXCR, TCRdb rebuilt clones from the public reads, retaining in-frame beta chains. Each entry is one CDR3 protein sequence, shown with its most common DNA and genes. These V and J calls rely on TCRdb rather than the paper's analysis. A total of hundreds of thousands of distinct CDR3 sequences appear in this sample, approximately 12% of them only once. 3.2% of the sample is in the top ten clones.

The sequence came from a man younger than 35 who received the YFV17D yellow fever vaccine. The sample in question was CD4+ T cells sorted from PBMCs, obtained 15 days after the yellow fever booster vaccination.

The DNA sequence follows: TGTGCCAGCTCACCACATCAGGGATACGAGCAGTACTTC. It codes for CASSPHQGYEQYF. This chain is built from TRBV18 and TRBJ2-7; TRBD1 could be the D gene, as 5 bases match. Cut back by 1 base and 4 bases, the V and J ends lie 8 bases apart. The germline V gene specifies KGHSH as CDR1 and LQKENI as CDR2. From the cysteine through the phenylalanine, the CDR3 covers 13 amino acids. Only the CDR3 portion is preserved as DNA: 39 bases, with reading frame beginning at the first base.